This is a list of T cell receptor beta chains from one sample in a study of TIL therapy for anti-PD-1-resistant metastatic lung cancer. Clones were sequenced by immunoSEQ multiplex PCR, and TCRdb holds only the in-frame ones, with some missing. In the table there are approximately 45,000 clones, roughly 85% of which are singletons. The material was blood, obtained at baseline. The receptors were gathered from an older man with non-small cell lung cancer. The CDR3 runs from the conserved cysteine through the conserved F or W. A D gene is named only where the DNA matches it firmly. Some rows mark clone size as missing; the rest say once, few, many or name a class of expanded clone.

TRBD1	-	TRBV28	TRBJ1-4	CASTPGQPGRELFF	TGTGCCAGCACCCCGGGACAGCCCGGGAGAGAACTGTTTTTT
-	-	TRBV28	TRBJ1-4	CASTPGGPVSDEKLFF	TGTGCCAGCACCCCTGGGGGGCCCGTCTCTGATGAAAAACTGTTTTTT
-	-	TRBV28	TRBJ2-1	CASSLGRYSYNEQFF	TGTGCCAGCAGTTTAGGGAGATACTCCTACAATGAGCAGTTCTTC
-	-	TRBV4-2	TRBJ2-7	CASSQVMGGSEQYF	TGTGCCAGCAGCCAAGTTATGGGCGGCTCCGAGCAGTACTTC
-	-	TRBV11-3	TRBJ2-1	CASSLGISGSSYNEQFF	TGTGCCAGCAGCTTAGGAATTAGCGGAAGCTCCTACAATGAGCAGTTCTTC
-	many	TRBV11-2	TRBJ2-7	CASSGWDTDSYEQYF	TGTGCCAGCAGCGGCTGGGACACGGACTCCTACGAGCAGTACTTC
-	few	TRBV6-1	TRBJ1-5	CASVEEINQPQHF	TGTGCCAGCGTCGAAGAGATCAATCAGCCCCAGCATTTT
-	-	TRBV28	TRBJ2-3	CASRNPPGMDTQYF	TGTGCCAGCAGAAACCCGCCCGGGATGGATACGCAGTATTTT
-	-	TRBV5-1	TRBJ1-4	CASSRGQESTNEKLFF	TGCGCCAGCAGCCGCGGACAAGAATCAACTAATGAAAAACTGTTTTTT
TRBD1	-	TRBV7-9	TRBJ2-5	CASSRRTGGETQYF	TGTGCCAGCAGCAGACGGACAGGGGGAGAGACCCAGTACTTC
-	once	TRBV18	TRBJ2-3	CASSPGQVDTQYF	TGTGCCAGCTCACCAGGGCAAGTAGATACGCAGTATTTT
TRBD2	-	TRBV30	TRBJ2-3	CAWNLWTSGRPGGDTQYF	TGTGCCTGGAACCTCTGGACTAGCGGGAGGCCAGGGGGAGATACGCAGTATTTT
TRBD2	-	TRBV7-2	TRBJ2-1	CASSSSTSGSYEQFF	TGTGCCAGCAGCTCCTCGACTAGCGGGAGCTATGAGCAGTTCTTC
-	few	TRBV23-1	TRBJ1-5	CASSQPWGRDSNQPQHF	TGCGCCAGCAGTCAACCCTGGGGGAGGGATAGCAATCAGCCCCAGCATTTT
TRBD1	-	TRBV27	TRBJ2-2	CASSDRARATPAGELFF	TGTGCCAGCAGCGACAGGGCTCGGGCCACACCCGCCGGGGAGCTGTTTTTT
-	-	TRBV10-3	TRBJ2-7	CAISERGARDEQYF	TGTGCCATCAGTGAACGGGGGGCGCGGGACGAGCAGTACTTC
TRBD1	-	TRBV4-2	TRBJ2-5	CASSQDWKGTGKLNQETQYF	TGTGCCAGCAGCCAAGATTGGAAAGGGACAGGGAAACTAAACCAAGAGACCCAGTACTTC
-	-	TRBV11-3	TRBJ2-1	CASSLGISTSYNEQFF	TGTGCCAGCAGCTTAGGTATCAGTACCTCCTACAATGAGCAGTTCTTC
-	-	TRBV6-1	TRBJ2-7	CASSEEGGLNEQYF	TGTGCCAGCAGTGAAGAAGGGGGGCTCAACGAGCAGTACTTC
-	-	TRBV7-8	TRBJ1-1	CASSSLSVNTEAFF	TGTGCCAGCAGCTCCTTGAGTGTGAACACTGAAGCTTTCTTT
-	-	TRBV7-9	TRBJ1-1	CASKRTTGGMNTEAFF	TGTGCCAGCAAAAGGACAACCGGAGGGATGAACACTGAAGCTTTCTTT
TRBD2	-	TRBV5-1	TRBJ2-3	CASSTLTSGSAADTQYF	TGCGCCAGCAGCACCTTGACTAGCGGGAGTGCAGCAGATACGCAGTATTTT
-	once	TRBV5-4	TRBJ2-2	CASSFLHPGTGELFF	TGTGCCAGCAGCTTTCTTCATCCCGGCACCGGGGAGCTGTTTTTT
TRBD1	-	TRBV7-3	TRBJ2-1	CASSLTGQGGNEQFF	TGTGCCAGCAGCTTAACGGGACAGGGTGGCAATGAGCAGTTCTTC
-	few	TRBV2	TRBJ1-1	CASRDTYTEAFF	TGTGCCAGCAGAGACACCTACACTGAAGCTTTCTTT
-	few	TRBV18	TRBJ1-2	CASSPGGGYGYTF	TGTGCCAGCTCACCAGGCGGGGGCTATGGCTACACCTTC